The present entry profiles one TCR beta chain with its context. Its antigen is unidentified. These data are taken from a study of Graves' ophthalmopathy and Graves' hyperthyroidism. Trimming shortened V by 7 bases and J by 4 bases, and 19 bases separated the two germline ends. The CDR3 sequence is 15 residues long. The study, taken as a whole, reports: The model flagged ophthalmopathy progression at roughly 70% sensitivity and 72% to 80% specificity.

Researchers took RNA transcripts and amplified TCR beta CDR3 regions from them. The authors performed first-round RT-PCR with HTBI primers and then a second-round multiplex PCR. TCRdb itself ran the multiplex PCR reads through MiXCR, one entry per CDR3 protein. There are approximately 700,000 distinct CDR3 sequences in the sample; over 40% occur only once, and roughly 3.5% lies in the top ten. This clonotype originated in an adult man with Graves' ophthalmopathy. This chain joins TRBV12-3 or TRBV12-4 and TRBJ1-1, with a tentative D call TRBD1 (5 bases). The specimen was peripheral blood. The CDR3 reads CASTPGTGGRTEAFF. The CDR3 DNA follows: TGTGCCAGCACCCCGGGAACAGGCGGGCGCACTGAAGCTTTCTTT.